One sample yielded the 24 T cell receptor beta chains listed below, sequenced in a study of blood T cell repertoires in COVID-19. TCRdb's copy holds only in-frame clones and misses some; the assay was immunoSEQ multiplex PCR. The sample includes about 350,000 clones, roughly nine tenths of them seen just once. Sequenced material: PBMCs or T cells enriched from blood (not recorded which). The receptors originated from a woman aged 25-40 years who had recovered from COVID-19.

A single count supports this clone. J is TRBJ1-1 and V is TRBV6-5; 7 nucleotides align to TRBD1. The germline V gene has CDR1 MNHEY and CDR2 SVGAGI. The CDR3 has 12 amino acids. V was clipped by 2 bases and J by 7 bases; unmatched bases: 1. The CDR3 DNA sequence: TGTGCCAGCAGTTACCGGGACAGTGAAGCTTTCTTT. Encoded protein: CASSYRDSEAFF.

This chain joins TRBV7-9 and TRBJ1-6, with D tentatively TRBD1 (6 bases). Germline loops: CDR1 SEHNR, CDR2 FQNEAQ (reference sequence). The CDR3 has 14 residues. The V end was cut by 4 bases, the J end by 12 bases, with 16 bases between. DNA of the CDR3: TGTGCCAGCAGCTCCGGACAGCCCTCATTACCCCTCCACTTT. Translated, it gives CASSSGQPSLPLHF.

The J gene is TRBJ2-7, the V gene TRBV7-6, with 7 bases aligning to TRBD1. J lost 0 bases, V lost 1 base, and 3 bases had no gene match. The germline V gene has CDR1 SGHVS and CDR2 FNYEAQ. The CDR3 contains 15 residues. CDR3 in amino acids: CASSLDRGSSYEQYF. CDR3 bases: TGTGCCAGCAGCTTAGACAGGGGTAGCTCCTACGAGCAGTACTTC.

This chain joins TRBV28 and TRBJ2-6; weak D call: TRBD1 (6 bases). V was shortened by 4 bases and J by 0 bases, with 25 bases between the two germline ends. The germline CDR1 and CDR2 sequences are MDHEN and SYDVKM. The length of the CDR3 is 21 residues. In nucleotides, the CDR3 is TGTGCCAGCAGTTCCCCGGCCCTAAAGGGGGATCTTAGCTCTGGGGCCAACGTCCTGACTTTC. Amino acid sequence: CASSSPALKGDLSSGANVLTF.

The V and J genes are TRBV18 and TRBJ2-1; maybe TRBD2 (6 bases). The V end lost 3 bases, the J end lost 2 bases, and 14 bases lay between the germline ends. The germline V gene encodes CDR1 KGHSH and CDR2 LQKENI. CDR3 length: 16 amino acids. The DNA of the CDR3 is TGTGCCAGCTCACCCGGTGGGGGGATGACCTACAATGAGCAGTTCTTC. Residues: CASSPGGGMTYNEQFF.

V and J are TRBV6-6 and TRBJ1-5; D is undetermined. V lost 6 bases, J lost 0 bases, and 6 bases lay in between. The CDR3 spans 13 residues. Germline V gene data show CDR1 as MNHNY and CDR2 as SVGAGI (reference sequence). CDR3 DNA sequence: TGTGCCAGCAGAACTTATAGCAATCAGCCCCAGCATTTT. Its protein is CASRTYSNQPQHF.

Here the CDR3 DNA reads TGTGCCAGTAGTGCCCGCCTAGACAGGGCAAACTATGGCTACACCTTC. Amino acid sequence: CASSARLDRANYGYTF. The rearrangement uses TRBV19 and TRBJ1-2, with 7 nucleotides matching TRBD1. Germline V gives CDR1 LNHDA, CDR2 SQIVND (reference sequence). This CDR3 is 16 amino acids long. V dropped 5 bases and J dropped 2; count of bases not matched to a gene: 11.

The chain employs TRBV13 and TRBJ1-2; D may be TRBD1 (5 bases). Trimming removed 0 bases from V and 2 bases from J, with 13 bases in between. Germline V CDR1 and CDR2: PRHDT, FYEKMQ (reference sequence). CDR3 length equals 16 residues. The CDR3 bases are TGTGCCAGCAGCTTAGGCCGCGGGGGTGGGAACTATGGCTACACCTTC. Its translation: CASSLGRGGGNYGYTF.

The chain is built from TRBV28 and TRBJ2-1, with 11 bases fitting TRBD1. The ends lost 5 bases at V and 7 bases at J; junction bases unmatched: 7. The CDR3 totals 15 residues. Looked up from germline, CDR1 is MDHEN and CDR2 is SYDVKM. CDR3 loop: CASSHRDRGLNEQFF. The CDR3 DNA follows: TGTGCCAGCAGTCACCGGGACAGGGGGTTGAATGAGCAGTTCTTC.

This clone was detected only once. The genes are TRBV6-4 and TRBJ2-4, with D perhaps matching TRBD2 (5 bases). V lost 0 bases and J lost 1, with 7 bases in between. This CDR3 contains 15 residues. Per the germline V gene, CDR1 is MRHNA and CDR2 is SNTAGT. The CDR3 is CASSDSRRAKNIQYF. In nucleotides, the CDR3 is TGTGCCAGCAGTGACTCGAGGAGGGCCAAAAACATTCAGTACTTC.

As to this clone: Additional DNA sequences in this sample encode the identical CDR3. As DNA, the CDR3 is TGTGCCAGTAGTAGGACAGGGGTCAATCAGCCCCAGCATTTT. This encodes CASSRTGVNQPQHF. The chain carries TRBV19 and TRBJ1-5, with 9 nucleotides matching TRBD1. The J segment lost 3 bases and the V segment lost 4 bases, leaving 1 base of the junction unmatched. The germline V gene encodes CDR1 LNHDA and CDR2 SQIVND (reference sequence). This CDR3 region has 14 residues. Full variable domain (missing parts from reference TRBV19 and TRBJ1-5): DGGITQSPKYLFRKEGQNVTLSCEQNLNHDAMYWYRQDPGQGLRLIYYSQIVNDFQKGDIAEGYSVSREKKESFPLTVTSAQKNPTAFYLCASSRTGVNQPQHFGDGTRLSIL.

V and J are TRBV15 and TRBJ1-2; D is uncertain. CDR3 size: 14 residues. The germline V gene has CDR1 LNHNV and CDR2 YYDKDF (reference sequence). Between the trimmed V and J ends, which lost 0 bases and 0 bases, there was a span of 5 bases. The CDR3 DNA follows: TGTGCCACCAGCAGAGACACAACTAACTATGGCTACACCTTC. Protein product: CATSRDTTNYGYTF. Supplemented by reference TRBV15 and TRBJ1-2, the full variable domain reads DAMVIQNPRYQVTQFGKPVTLSCSQTLNHNVMYWYQQKSSQAPKLLFHYYDKDFNNEADTPDNFQSRRPNTSFCFLDIRSPGLGDTAMYLCATSRDTTNYGYTFGSGTRLTVV.

The DNA of the CDR3 is TGTGCCAGCAGCTTGGAGCCACTCTACAATGAGCAGTTCTTC. It is translated as CASSLEPLYNEQFF. The V call is TRBV5-4, the J call TRBJ2-1; D unclear. Germline CDR1 is SGHNT and CDR2 is YYREEE (reference sequence). Trimming cost V 0 bases and J 3 bases, with 7 bases left between them. The CDR3 has 14 residues.

The chain is built from TRBV28 and TRBJ1-1; TRBD1 agrees at 7 bases. Per germline, CDR1 MDHEN and CDR2 SYDVKM. This CDR3 is built from 16 residues. The V segment lost 0 bases and the J segment 5 bases; nucleotides outside the gene matches: 9. CDR3: CASSLWDTTGKTEAFF. DNA for the CDR3: TGTGCCAGCAGTTTATGGGACACGACAGGGAAAACTGAAGCTTTCTTT.

This clone is a singleton in its sample. The rearrangement joins TRBV19 to TRBJ2-1, with 7 bases fitting TRBD1. The junction had 5 bases not matched to a gene; V was cut back by 3 bases and J by 3 bases. The CDR3 extends over 15 amino acids. From germline, CDR1 is LNHDA and CDR2 SQIVND (reference sequence). The CDR3 here is CASSITGARYNEQFF. The CDR3 DNA follows: TGTGCCAGTAGTATTACAGGGGCCCGCTACAATGAGCAGTTCTTC.

CDR3: CASSLGLAGNNEQFF. In DNA form, the CDR3 reads TGTGCCAGCTCCCTCGGACTAGCGGGGAACAATGAGCAGTTCTTC. The chain is built from TRBV18 and TRBJ2-1; the match to TRBD2 covers 12 bases. Germline CDR1 reads KGHSH; CDR2 reads LQKENI. The CDR3 has 15 amino acids. Trimming removed 6 bases from V and 5 bases from J; junction bases left unmatched: 5.

V and J are TRBV12-5 and TRBJ1-5; D perhaps matches TRBD1 (5 bases). The germline gives CDR1 LGHNT, CDR2 FRNRAP. V lost 5 bases, J lost 3 bases, and 20 bases lay in between. The CDR3 totals 17 residues. CDR3: CASGPQAGGRLNQPQHF. The CDR3 nucleotides are TGTGCTAGTGGTCCCCAAGCGGGGGGTCGGCTCAATCAGCCCCAGCATTTT.

V usage is TRBV6-1 and J usage is TRBJ2-1, with 9 bases identical to TRBD2. Germline V CDR1 and CDR2: MNHNS, SASEGT. Trimming cost V 2 bases and J 2 bases; bases outside gene matches: 4. The CDR3 length is 16 residues. Here the CDR3 DNA reads TGTGCCAGCAGTGAATGGGCTAGCGGGACCTACAATGAGCAGTTCTTC. Residues: CASSEWASGTYNEQFF.

This chain links TRBV5-1 with TRBJ1-3; 7 bases are a match to TRBD1. The CDR3 loop spans 17 amino acids. Trimming took 3 bases from V and 4 from J; bases not matched to a gene: 13. Germline CDR1 is SGHRS and CDR2 is YFSETQ. The CDR3 DNA follows: TGCGCCAGCAGCTCGGTACCACAGGGGCGACGGGGAAACACCATATATTTT. Translated: CASSSVPQGRRGNTIYF.

This clone came up a few times. The chain joins TRBV5-4 to TRBJ1-3; D gene ambiguous. This CDR3 contains 15 residues. Germline CDR1 SGHNT, CDR2 YYREEE (reference sequence). V lost 4 bases to trimming and J lost 4 bases, with 15 bases between them. CDR3 bases: TGTGCCAGCAGCCTGGGAACTACATCGGGAAACACCATATATTTT. This codes for CASSLGTTSGNTIYF.

V and J are TRBV28 and TRBJ1-2; 12 bases align to TRBD1. Trimming removed 6 bases from V and 5 bases from J; junction bases left unmatched: 4. Germline lookup yields CDR1 MDHEN and CDR2 SYDVKM. The CDR3 runs 14 residues. The CDR3 sequence: CASRGTGGAYGYTF. In DNA, the CDR3 is TGTGCCAGCAGAGGGACAGGGGGCGCGTATGGCTACACCTTC.

The J gene is TRBJ1-1, the V gene TRBV5-4; 8 nucleotides match TRBD1. CDR3 size: 16 residues. V dropped 4 bases and J dropped 2; count of bases not matched to a gene: 10. The germline V gene has CDR1 SGHNT and CDR2 YYREEE (reference sequence). CDR3 region: CASSATDRGLNTEAFF. Written as DNA, the CDR3 is TGTGCCAGCAGCGCGACCGACAGGGGCCTAAACACTGAAGCTTTCTTT.

The chain is built from TRBV29-1 and TRBJ1-6; TRBD1 is a possible D gene (6 bases). Germline CDR1 is SQVTM and CDR2 is ANQGSEA. This CDR3 region has 14 residues. Trimming removed 5 bases at V and 3 bases at J, with 11 bases between. CDR3 sequence: CSVLVGGYNSPLHF. DNA of the CDR3: TGCAGCGTTCTGGTAGGGGGCTATAATTCACCCCTCCACTTT. The full variable domain, in which reference TRBV29-1 and TRBJ1-6 provide the parts outside the CDR3, is SAVISQKPSRDICQRGTSLTIQCQVDSQVTMMFWYRQQPGQSLTLIATANQGSEATYESGFVIDKFPISRPNLTFSTLTVSNMSPEDSSIYLCSVLVGGYNSPLHFGNGTRLTVT.

The chain is built from TRBV11-2 and TRBJ2-5; D unresolved. Trimming took off 7 bases at V and 4 bases at J, with 13 bases between the two ends. Germline CDR1 and CDR2: SGHAT and FQNNGV. The CDR3 sequence is 13 residues long. The CDR3: CASTPLALETQYF. DNA for the CDR3: TGTGCCAGCACTCCCCTGGCCCTAGAGACCCAGTACTTC.